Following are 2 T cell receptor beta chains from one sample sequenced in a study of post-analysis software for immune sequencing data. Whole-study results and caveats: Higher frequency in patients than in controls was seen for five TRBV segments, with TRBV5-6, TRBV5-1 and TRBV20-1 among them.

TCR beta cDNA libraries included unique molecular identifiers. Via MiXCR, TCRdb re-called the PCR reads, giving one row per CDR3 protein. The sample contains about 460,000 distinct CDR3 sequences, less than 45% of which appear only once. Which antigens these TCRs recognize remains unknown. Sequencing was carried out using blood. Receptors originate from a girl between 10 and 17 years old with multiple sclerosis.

CDR3 bases: TGCGCCAGCAGCCAAGGTGGAACTAGCGGGGGCCTCTCCTACAATGAGCAGTTCTTC. Amino acids: CASSQGGTSGGLSYNEQFF. The chain couples TRBV4-1 to TRBJ2-1, with 11 bases that match TRBD2. The CDR3 length is 19 residues. In germline, CDR1 is MGHRA, CDR2 YSYEKL. V lost 1 base, J lost 0 bases, and 8 bases stayed unmatched.

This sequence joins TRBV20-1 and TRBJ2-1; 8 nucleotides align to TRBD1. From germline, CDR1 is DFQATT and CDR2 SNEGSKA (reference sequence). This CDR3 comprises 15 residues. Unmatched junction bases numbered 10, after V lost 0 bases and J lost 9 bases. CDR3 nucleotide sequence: TGCAGTGCTAGAGATAGGACAGGGAACGGGGGTGAGCAGTTCTTC. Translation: CSARDRTGNGGEQFF.